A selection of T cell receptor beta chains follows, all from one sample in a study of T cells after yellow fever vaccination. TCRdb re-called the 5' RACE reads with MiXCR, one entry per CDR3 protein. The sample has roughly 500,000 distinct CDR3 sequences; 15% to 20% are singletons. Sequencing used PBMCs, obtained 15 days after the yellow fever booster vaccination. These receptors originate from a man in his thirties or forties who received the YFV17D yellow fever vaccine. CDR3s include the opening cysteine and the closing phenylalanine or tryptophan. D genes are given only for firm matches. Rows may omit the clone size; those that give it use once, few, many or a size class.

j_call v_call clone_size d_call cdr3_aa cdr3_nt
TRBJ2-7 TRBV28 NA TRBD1 CASRRTGGVSYEQYF TGTGCCAGCAGGCGCACAGGGGGAGTTTCCTACGAGCAGTACTTC
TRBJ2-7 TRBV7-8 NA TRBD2 CASSLQRLAGGYEQYF TGTGCCAGCAGCCTTCAAAGACTAGCGGGAGGTTACGAGCAGTACTTC
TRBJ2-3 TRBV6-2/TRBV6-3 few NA CASSYRDLTDTQYF TGTGCCAGCAGTTACCGGGACCTCACAGATACGCAGTATTTT
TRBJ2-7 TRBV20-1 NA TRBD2 CSAGTSGRANYEQYF TGCAGTGCTGGGACTAGCGGGAGGGCTAATTACGAGCAGTACTTC
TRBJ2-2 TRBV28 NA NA CASSLVVHTGELFF TGTGCCAGCAGTTTAGTTGTCCACACCGGGGAGCTGTTTTTT
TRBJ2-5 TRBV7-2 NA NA CASSLDFYSETQYF TGTGCCAGCAGCTTAGACTTTTACAGCGAGACCCAGTACTTC
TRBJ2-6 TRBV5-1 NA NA CASYGTASGANVLTF TGCGCCAGCTATGGGACCGCCTCTGGGGCCAACGTCCTGACTTTC
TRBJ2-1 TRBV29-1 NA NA CSVAGTSSSYNEQFF TGCAGCGTTGCGGGGACCTCCAGCTCCTACAATGAGCAGTTCTTC
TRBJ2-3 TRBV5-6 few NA CASSMTPSTDTQYF TGTGCCAGCAGCATGACACCATCCACAGATACGCAGTATTTT
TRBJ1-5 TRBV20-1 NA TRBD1 CSGVTGGWSRNQPQHF TGCAGTGGCGTAACAGGGGGCTGGTCAAGGAATCAGCCCCAGCATTTT
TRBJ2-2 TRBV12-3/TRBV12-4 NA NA CASSLLAVVSNTGELFF TGTGCCAGCAGTTTACTGGCCGTGGTATCGAACACCGGGGAGCTGTTTTTT
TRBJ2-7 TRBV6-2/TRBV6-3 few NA CASSYSNRFQRYEQYF TGTGCCAGCAGTTACTCGAATCGGTTTCAGCGGTACGAGCAGTACTTC
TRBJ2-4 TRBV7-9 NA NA CASSLAAENIQYF TGTGCCAGCAGCTTGGCAGCCGAAAACATTCAGTACTTC
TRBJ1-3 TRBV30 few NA CAWKSAGGNTIYF TGTGCCTGGAAGTCGGCAGGTGGAAACACCATATATTTT
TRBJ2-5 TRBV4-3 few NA CASSQEADFSRTQYF TGCGCCAGCAGCCAAGAAGCGGACTTCTCTCGCACCCAGTACTTC
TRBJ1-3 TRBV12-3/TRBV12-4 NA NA CASSFESSGNTIYF TGTGCCAGCAGTTTCGAGAGTTCTGGAAACACCATATATTTT
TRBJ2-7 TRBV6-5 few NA CASSYSGIYEQYF TGTGCCAGCAGTTACTCGGGCATCTACGAGCAGTACTTC
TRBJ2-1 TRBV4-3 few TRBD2 CASSQGAGGLLDEQFF TGCGCCAGCAGCCAAGGGGCGGGAGGACTTTTGGATGAGCAGTTCTTC
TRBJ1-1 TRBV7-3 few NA CASSLMGVRASTEAFF TGTGCCAGCAGCTTAATGGGCGTCAGGGCGTCCACTGAAGCTTTCTTT
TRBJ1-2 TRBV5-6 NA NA CASIVTGNENGYTF TGTGCCAGCATCGTAACGGGTAACGAGAATGGCTACACCTTC